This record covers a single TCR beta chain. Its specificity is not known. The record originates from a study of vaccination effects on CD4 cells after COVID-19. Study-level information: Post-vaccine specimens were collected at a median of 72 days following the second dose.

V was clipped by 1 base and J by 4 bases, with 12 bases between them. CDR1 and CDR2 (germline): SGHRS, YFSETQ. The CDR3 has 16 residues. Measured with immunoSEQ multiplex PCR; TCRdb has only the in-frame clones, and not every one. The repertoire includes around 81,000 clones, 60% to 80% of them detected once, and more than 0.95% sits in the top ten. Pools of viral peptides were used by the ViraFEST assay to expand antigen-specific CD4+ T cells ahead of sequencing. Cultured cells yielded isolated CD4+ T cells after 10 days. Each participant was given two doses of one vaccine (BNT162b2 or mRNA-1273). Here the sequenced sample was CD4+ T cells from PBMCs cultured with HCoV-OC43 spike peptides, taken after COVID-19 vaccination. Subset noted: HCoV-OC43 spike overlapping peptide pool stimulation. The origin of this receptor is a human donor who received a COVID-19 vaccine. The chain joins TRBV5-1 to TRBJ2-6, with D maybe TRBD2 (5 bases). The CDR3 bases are TGCGCCAGCAGCTTGATTCTCGGCGGGGGGGCCAACGTCCTGACTTTC. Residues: CASSLILGGGANVLTF.